This is a list of T cell receptor beta chains from one sample in a study of neurological immune-mediated disorders. TCRdb passed the 5' RACE reads through MiXCR, listing each CDR3 protein once. Here the sample spans tens of thousands of distinct CDR3 sequences, around 6% being singletons. The sequenced material came from CD4+ T cells from blood. The receptor set was obtained from a woman in her forties in good health. Each CDR3 is given with its conserved first and last residue. Each record gives: V gene, D gene, J gene, clone size, CDR3 protein, CDR3 DNA. The D gene is left open where the match is weak. Size values are once, few and many counts, or a class for expanded clones, and some rows have none.

TRBV7-2	.	TRBJ2-3	many	CASSPRGGSSTDTQYF	TGTGCCAGCAGCCCTCGCGGCGGGTCTAGCACAGATACGCAGTATTTT
TRBV20-1	.	TRBJ2-1	many	CSARDGGGGVYNEQFF	TGCAGTGCTAGAGATGGTGGAGGGGGCGTCTACAATGAGCAGTTCTTC
TRBV28	.	TRBJ1-1	many	CASSPIFGENTEAFF	TGTGCTAGCAGCCCCATCTTCGGGGAGAACACTGAAGCTTTCTTT
TRBV9	.	TRBJ1-4	many	CASSASTDTNEKLFF	TGTGCCAGCAGCGCATCGACAGACACTAATGAAAAACTGTTTTTT
TRBV5-1	TRBD2	TRBJ2-1	many	CASSLLAGGPREQFF	TGCGCCAGCAGTCTTCTAGCGGGAGGGCCTCGGGAGCAGTTCTTC
TRBV7-9	.	TRBJ2-1	many	CASSLVGNEQFF	TGTGCCAGCAGCCTGGTGGGGAATGAGCAGTTCTTC
TRBV5-1	TRBD2	TRBJ2-1	medium-sized	CASSPPTSGRESSYNEQFF	TGCGCCAGCAGCCCACCGACTAGCGGGAGGGAAAGCTCCTACAATGAGCAGTTCTTC
TRBV6-5	.	TRBJ1-2	many	CASSPRGGENYGYTF	TGTGCCAGCAGTCCCCGTGGTGGAGAAAACTATGGCTACACCTTC
TRBV7-2	.	TRBJ2-7	many	CASSLGRGSSYEQYF	TGTGCCAGCAGCTTAGGGCGGGGATCATCCTACGAGCAGTACTTC
TRBV12-3/TRBV12-4	TRBD2	TRBJ2-7	many	CASSSTSGAAYEQYF	TGTGCCAGCAGTTCGACTAGCGGCGCCGCCTACGAGCAGTACTTC
TRBV5-1	TRBD1	TRBJ1-3	many	CASSEGQGNLNTIYF	TGCGCCAGCAGCGAGGGACAGGGGAACCTCAACACCATATATTTT
TRBV6-5	.	TRBJ1-6	many	CASSYSTHGTDNSPLHF	TGTGCCAGCAGTTACTCGACCCACGGGACGGATAATTCACCCCTCCACTTT
TRBV20-1	TRBD2	TRBJ2-7	many	CSAPIPGLAGVEQYF	TGCAGTGCTCCTATACCGGGACTAGCGGGAGTCGAGCAGTACTTC
TRBV6-5	TRBD1	TRBJ2-7	many	CASSYGTGNGYEQYF	TGTGCCAGCAGCTATGGGACAGGGAATGGCTACGAGCAGTACTTC
TRBV7-2	TRBD2	TRBJ2-2	many	CASSATSGNTGELFF	TGTGCCAGCAGCGCGACTAGCGGGAACACCGGGGAGCTGTTTTTT
TRBV7-2	TRBD2	TRBJ2-5	many	CASSPWTSGKETQYF	TGTGCCAGCAGCCCGTGGACTAGCGGGAAAGAGACCCAGTACTTC
TRBV25-1	.	TRBJ1-6	many	CASSEEGSSYNSPLHF	TGTGCCAGCAGTGAAGAGGGGAGCTCCTATAATTCACCCCTCCACTTT
TRBV18	.	TRBJ2-6	many	CASSPPSVAAGANVLTF	TGTGCCAGCTCACCACCGTCGGTTGCTGCTGGGGCCAACGTCCTGACTTTC
TRBV28	TRBD2	TRBJ2-3	many	CASSIKRGLTDTQYF	TGTGCCAGCAGCATCAAGCGGGGCCTCACAGATACGCAGTATTTT
TRBV27	TRBD2	TRBJ2-2	many	CASSLSPDRLAGEGTGELFF	TGTGCCAGCAGTTTATCACCGGACAGACTAGCGGGAGAGGGTACCGGGGAGCTGTTTTTT
TRBV12-3/TRBV12-4	.	TRBJ1-1	many	CASRERTANTEAFF	TGTGCCAGCAGAGAACGGACGGCGAACACTGAAGCTTTCTTT
TRBV29-1	.	TRBJ2-7	many	CSVWQKEGSYEQYF	TGCAGCGTTTGGCAGAAGGAGGGGTCCTACGAGCAGTACTTC
TRBV28	.	TRBJ1-5	many	CASSLSGLNNQPQHF	TGTGCCAGCAGTTTATCAGGACTGAACAATCAGCCCCAGCATTTT
TRBV3-1	.	TRBJ1-5	many	CASSQGNQPQHF	TGTGCCAGCAGCCAGGGCAATCAGCCCCAGCATTTT
TRBV19	.	TRBJ1-5	many	CASVDQRQFNQPQHF	TGTGCCAGTGTAGACCAACGGCAGTTCAATCAGCCCCAGCATTTT
TRBV27	.	TRBJ2-7	many	CASSFHSQIYEQYF	TGTGCCAGCAGTTTCCATAGCCAGATTTACGAGCAGTACTTC
TRBV20-1	TRBD1	TRBJ1-6	many	CSARATGGNSPLHF	TGCAGTGCTAGGGCCACAGGGGGTAATTCACCCCTCCACTTT
TRBV20-1	TRBD2	TRBJ2-7	many	CSAASGPYEQYF	TGCAGTGCTGCTAGCGGCCCCTACGAGCAGTACTTC
TRBV5-1	TRBD2	TRBJ2-3	many	CASKRSSGSYTDTQYF	TGCGCCAGCAAACGAAGTAGCGGGAGTTACACAGATACGCAGTATTTT
TRBV27	.	TRBJ2-7	many	CASSLSIGVKYEQYF	TGTGCCAGCAGTTTATCGATAGGAGTGAAGTACGAGCAGTACTTC
TRBV6-6	TRBD2	TRBJ2-2	many	CASNLLAGDTGELFF	TGTGCCAGCAATCTACTAGCGGGAGATACCGGGGAGCTGTTTTTT
TRBV29-1	TRBD2	TRBJ2-1	many	CSVASGTAYNEQFF	TGCAGCGTGGCTAGCGGGACAGCCTACAATGAGCAGTTCTTC
TRBV20-1	TRBD2	TRBJ2-1	many	CSARPRTSGNNEQFF	TGCAGTGCTAGACCTAGGACTAGCGGGAACAATGAGCAGTTCTTC
TRBV19	.	TRBJ1-5	.	CASSGRDNQPQHF	TGTGCCAGTTCCGGACGGGACAATCAGCCCCAGCATTTT
TRBV29-1	.	TRBJ2-7	many	CSALIPRGLSYEQYF	TGCAGCGCCCTGATCCCCAGGGGCCTCTCCTACGAGCAGTACTTC
TRBV29-1	TRBD1	TRBJ2-5	many	CSYPRQGKETQYF	TGCAGCTACCCGAGACAGGGAAAGGAGACCCAGTACTTC
TRBV5-1	.	TRBJ2-3	many	CASSPGTSTDTQYF	TGCGCCAGCAGCCCCGGGACTAGCACAGATACGCAGTATTTT
TRBV2	.	TRBJ2-5	many	CASSIKETQYF	TGTGCCAGCAGCATCAAAGAGACCCAGTACTTC